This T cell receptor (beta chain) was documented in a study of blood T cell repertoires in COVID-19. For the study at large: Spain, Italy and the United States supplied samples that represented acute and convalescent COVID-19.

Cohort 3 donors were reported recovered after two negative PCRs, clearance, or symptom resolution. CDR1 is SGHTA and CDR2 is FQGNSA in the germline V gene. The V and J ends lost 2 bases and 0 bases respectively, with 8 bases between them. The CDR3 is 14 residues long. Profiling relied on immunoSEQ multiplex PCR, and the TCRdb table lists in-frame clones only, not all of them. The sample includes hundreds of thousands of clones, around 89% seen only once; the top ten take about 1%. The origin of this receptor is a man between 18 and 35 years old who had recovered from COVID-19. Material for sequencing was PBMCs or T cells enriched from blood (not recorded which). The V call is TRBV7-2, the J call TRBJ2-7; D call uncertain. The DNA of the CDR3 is TGTGCCAGCAGCTTACGTTGGAGCTCCTACGAGCAGTACTTC. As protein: CASSLRWSSYEQYF.